The 23 T cell receptor beta chains reported below all come from one sample, sequenced in a study of T cell repertoires in cytomegalovirus infection. TCRdb used MiXCR to reprocess the reads, holding one entry per CDR3 protein. The table includes about 770,000 distinct CDR3 sequences, about 29% detected once. What these receptors recognize is not known. This sample comprised cultured CD8+ T cells from PBMCs, obtained from culture after CMV antigen stimulation. Receptor source: a human donor in good health (CMV status not recorded). Some clones in this sample may be carry-over from other donors' samples.

This clonotype was observed a few times. The chain carries TRBV5-4 and TRBJ2-2, with 7 nucleotides matching TRBD1. V gave up 4 bases and J gave up 6 bases; unmatched junction bases: 3. The CDR3 covers 13 residues. CDR1 and CDR2 (germline): SGHNT, YYREEE (reference sequence). The CDR3 sequence: CASSATGSGELFF. The CDR3 DNA reads TGTGCCAGCAGCGCGACAGGGTCCGGGGAGCTGTTTTTT.

The rearrangement uses TRBV6-5 and TRBJ1-4; D remains unclear. V lost 5 bases and J 3 bases, leaving 10 bases between the germline ends. The CDR3 is made up of 14 amino acids. Germline V gene data show CDR1 as MNHEY and CDR2 as SVGAGI. The CDR3 nucleotides read TGTGCCAGCAGTCGACTAGTATCTAATGAAAAACTGTTTTTT. This codes for CASSRLVSNEKLFF.

The chain's CDR3 is CASSPEGEETQYF. The CDR3 coding sequence is TGTGCCAGCAGCCCCGAGGGGGAGGAGACCCAGTACTTC. The chain carries TRBV7-9 and TRBJ2-5; a weak D match, TRBD1 (6 bases). This CDR3 spans 13 amino acids. CDR1 and CDR2 from the germline V gene are SEHNR and FQNEAQ (reference sequence). V shed 5 bases and J shed 5 bases, with 12 bases lying between them.

The chain is built from TRBV15 and TRBJ2-3; D gene unclear. Between the trimmed V and J ends, which lost 4 bases and 2 bases, there was a span of 10 bases. The CDR3 runs to 14 residues. From germline, CDR1 is LNHNV and CDR2 YYDKDF (reference sequence). The CDR3 is CATSTDIDTDTQYF. The CDR3, as DNA: TGTGCCACCAGCACCGACATAGACACAGATACGCAGTATTTT.

The gene calls are TRBV2 and TRBJ2-3; a possible D gene is TRBD2 (6 bases). Deletions cut 3 bases from V and 3 bases from J, with 13 bases between. This CDR3 spans 15 amino acids. The germline CDR1 and CDR2 sequences are SNHLY and FYNNEI. The DNA of the CDR3 is TGTGCCAGCAGTGAGGGGGACTTCGAGACAGATACGCAGTATTTT. It yields the protein CASSEGDFETDTQYF.

This clonotype was detected only a few times. The V and J genes are TRBV7-9 and TRBJ1-1; the D gene is possibly TRBD1 (5 bases). The V gene's germline CDR1 is SEHNR and CDR2 FQNEAQ (reference sequence). V was clipped by 4 bases and J by 6 bases, with 12 bases between them. The CDR3 is 13 amino acids. The CDR3 DNA follows: TGTGCCAGCAGCTCCATTCAGGGAGCTGAAGCTTTCTTT. This translates into CASSSIQGAEAFF.

Details on this clonotype: Relative to the germline gene, one junction end is altered; a read error may explain this. The V gene is TRBV27, the J gene TRBJ1-5; a weak D match, TRBD1 (6 bases). The germline V gene encodes CDR1 MNHEY and CDR2 SMNVEV (reference sequence). This CDR3 region has 15 residues. This chain's CDR3 is CASSLGGAVNQLQHF. The CDR3 DNA follows: TGTGCCAGCAGTTTAGGGGGGGCGGTCAATCAGCTCCAGCATTTT.

This clonotype has more than one count but fewer than ten. The chain employs TRBV6-1 and TRBJ1-3, with TRBD1 matching over 8 bases. The V gene's germline CDR1 is MNHNS and CDR2 SASEGT. V was clipped by 6 bases and J by 0 bases; unmatched bases: 10. The CDR3 sequence is 17 residues long. The CDR3: CASSPYRGESSGNTIYF. CDR3 bases: TGTGCCAGCAGCCCTTACAGGGGGGAAAGCTCTGGAAACACCATATATTTT.

J is TRBJ2-7 and V is TRBV7-6; a possible D gene is TRBD1 (5 bases). V dropped 4 bases and J dropped 5 bases, with 12 bases sitting between them. This CDR3 contains 13 residues. CDR1 is SGHVS, CDR2 FNYEAQ, per germline. The CDR3 sequence: CASSWTQQDEQYF. DNA of the CDR3: TGTGCCAGCAGCTGGACGCAACAGGACGAGCAGTACTTC.

This clonotype appeared many times. V gene TRBV7-2 combines with J gene TRBJ1-5, with D possibly matching TRBD1 (6 bases). Germline lookup yields CDR1 SGHTA and CDR2 FQGNSA. This CDR3 is 14 amino acids long. Trimming took 3 bases from V and 7 from J, leaving 13 bases between them. CDR3 region: CASSLAGVEQPQHF. Here the CDR3 DNA reads TGTGCCAGCAGCTTGGCAGGGGTGGAACAGCCCCAGCATTTT.

The chain carries TRBV7-6 and TRBJ1-6; perhaps TRBD1 as D (6 bases). CDR1 and CDR2 from the germline V gene are SGHVS and FNYEAQ. CDR3 length equals 16 residues. Trimming removed 7 bases at V and 2 bases at J, with 15 bases between. DNA for the CDR3: TGTGCCAGCACAAAGGAGGGGGTCGCCTATAATTCACCCCTCCACTTT. This sequence encodes CASTKEGVAYNSPLHF. Supplemented by reference TRBV7-6 and TRBJ1-6, the full variable domain reads GAGVSQSPRYKVTKRGQDVALRCDPISGHVSLYWYRQALGQGPEFLTYFNYEAQQDKSGLPNDRFSAERPEGSISTLTIQRTEQRDSAMYRCASTKEGVAYNSPLHFGNGTRLTVT.

This clonotype appeared many times. The chain combines TRBV7-2 with TRBJ1-5; D call uncertain. Trimming left V 3 bases short and J 6 bases short, with 9 bases between. This CDR3 has 13 residues. Germline CDR1 and CDR2: SGHTA and FQGNSA. The CDR3 sequence is CASSLGLGQPQHF. CDR3 coding DNA: TGTGCCAGCAGCTTGGGTCTAGGTCAGCCCCAGCATTTT.

There are a few counts of this clonotype. The CDR3 is CASSIRGTEKLFF. The CDR3 nucleotides are TGTGCCAGCAGTATAAGGGGGACTGAAAAACTGTTTTTT. This chain joins TRBV6-5 and TRBJ1-4, with a possible D match to TRBD1 (6 bases). The CDR3 is made up of 13 amino acids. In germline, CDR1 is MNHEY, CDR2 SVGAGI. V lost 5 bases, J lost 7 bases, and 11 bases lay in between.

The chain is built from TRBV25-1 and TRBJ1-1, with D hard to call. CDR1 MGHDK and CDR2 SYGVNS come from the germline V gene. The CDR3 length is 12 residues. Trimming left V 7 bases short and J 12 bases short, with 18 bases between. CDR3 protein: CASNPGHDVPFF. The CDR3 region has the DNA TGTGCCAGCAACCCGGGCCACGACGTGCCTTTCTTT.

The sample holds many counts of this clonotype. This sequence joins TRBV20-1 and TRBJ2-7; TRBD2 agrees at 7 bases. Germline V gene lookup returns CDR1 DFQATT and CDR2 SNEGSKA (reference sequence). CDR3 length: 14 residues. V lost 2 bases to trimming and J lost 1 base; unmatched junction nucleotides: 5. The DNA for the CDR3 is TGCAGTGCTAGACGGGGGGTACCTTCCTACGAGCAGTACTTC. Protein sequence: CSARRGVPSYEQYF.

The chain uses TRBV6-6 and TRBJ1-2; D unresolved. V was clipped by 0 bases and J by 0 bases, with 17 bases between them. Germline V gene lookup returns CDR1 MNHNY and CDR2 SVGAGI (reference sequence). This CDR3 contains 18 residues. For the CDR3, the DNA is TGTGCCAGCAGTTACTCGAAGTCAGATTTCATAACTAACTATGGCTACACCTTC. It specifies CASSYSKSDFITNYGYTF.

In this sample, this clonotype turned up a few times. The gene calls are TRBV7-3 and TRBJ2-6; D might be TRBD1 (5 bases). CDR1 and CDR2 from the germline V gene are SGHTA and FQGTGA. V dropped 4 bases and J dropped 4 bases, with 11 bases sitting between them. The CDR3 contains 15 residues. CDR3 bases: TGTGCCAGCAGCTCCAGGGTTTACGGGGCCAACGTCCTGACTTTC. It encodes CASSSRVYGANVLTF.

The chain has TRBV2 and TRBJ2-3; no firm D call. The germline CDR1 and CDR2 sequences are SNHLY and FYNNEI. The CDR3 is 12 residues long. V was pared by 7 bases and J by 3 bases, with 8 bases between. The DNA of the CDR3 is TGTGCCAGCAAATTGGATACAGATACGCAGTATTTT. Translation gives CASKLDTDTQYF.

To note about this clonotype: The junction departs from the called germline gene at one end, perhaps through a read error. The chain joins TRBV13 to TRBJ2-2, with D tentatively TRBD1 or TRBD2 (5 bases each). Germline CDR1 and CDR2: PRHDT and FYEKMQ (reference sequence). The CDR3 sequence is 17 residues long. CDR3 nucleotide sequence: TGTGTCAGCAGCTTAGCTTGGGACGGGACGGACACCGGGGAGCTGTTTTTT. Its translation is CVSSLAWDGTDTGELFF.

As for this clonotype: The junction differs from germline at one of its ends, possibly a read error. The J gene is TRBJ1-1, the V gene TRBV4-1, with unresolved D. This CDR3 contains 14 residues. Per germline, CDR1 MGHRA and CDR2 YSYEKL. The CDR3 reads CASFPRPGNAEAFF. CDR3 DNA sequence: TGCGCCAGCTTTCCAAGGCCGGGGAACGCTGAAGCTTTCTTT.

This clonotype is a singleton in its sample. V usage is TRBV6-5 and J usage is TRBJ1-1, with 8 bases matching TRBD1. The junction had 7 bases not matched to a gene; V was cut back by 1 base and J by 6 bases. Germline lookup yields CDR1 MNHEY and CDR2 SVGAGI. This CDR3 has 15 residues. The CDR3 protein is CASSYYAGGLAEAFF. In nucleotides, the CDR3 is TGTGCCAGCAGTTACTATGCAGGGGGCTTGGCTGAAGCTTTCTTT.

On this clonotype itself: A much larger clone differs from this one at a single base, so this may be a read error. This sequence joins TRBV7-4 and TRBJ2-2; D might be TRBD2 (7 bases). CDR1 and CDR2 (germline): SGHVT, SQSDAQ. The length of the CDR3 is 16 residues. The CDR3 reads CTSSPPGGADTGELFF. For the CDR3, the DNA is TGTACCAGCAGCCCCCCGGGGGGCGCGGACACCGGGGAGCTGTTTTTT.

This clonotype was counted only a few times. The rearrangement uses TRBV10-3 and TRBJ1-6; D perhaps matches TRBD1 (5 bases). V was clipped by 2 bases and J by 8 bases, with 7 bases between them. This CDR3 region has 13 residues. Germline lookup yields CDR1 ENHRY and CDR2 SYGVKD. The CDR3 region is CAISETGDSPLHF. The CDR3 DNA is TGTGCCATCAGTGAGACAGGAGATTCACCCCTCCACTTT.